These T cell receptor beta chains were read from a single sample in a study of shared clonotypes between healthy human individuals. Measured with immunoSEQ multiplex PCR; TCRdb has only the in-frame clones, and not every one. The sample has hundreds of thousands of clones, about 95% seen once. Input material: naive CD8+ T cells sorted from blood. The source of these receptors is a woman aged 25 to 39 in good health. CDR3s include the opening cysteine and the closing phenylalanine or tryptophan. D genes are given only for firm matches. Size tells how often a clone was seen (once, few, many) or the class of an expanded clone, and some rows leave it out.

size,J,V,D,CDR3,DNA
NA,TRBJ1-2,TRBV7-6,TRBD1,CASSSGQVGGYTF,TGTGCCAGCAGCTCCGGACAGGTGGGCGGCTACACCTTC
NA,TRBJ1-1,TRBV6-5,NA,CASSYGGWDTEAFF,TGTGCCAGCAGTTACGGCGGCTGGGACACTGAAGCTTTCTTT
NA,TRBJ2-7,TRBV13,NA,CASSLEGLMTGEQYF,TGTGCCAGCAGCTTAGAGGGCCTTATGACGGGCGAGCAGTACTTC
NA,TRBJ2-5,TRBV7-8,NA,CASRAQQAGIQETQYF,TGTGCCAGCAGGGCCCAACAGGCGGGAATACAAGAGACCCAGTACTTC
NA,TRBJ2-1,TRBV5-1,TRBD1,CASSFGQGVNNEQFF,TGCGCCAGCAGCTTCGGACAGGGGGTCAACAATGAGCAGTTCTTC
NA,TRBJ2-3,TRBV6-4,NA,CASSDHPGGLIDTQYF,TGTGCCAGCAGTGACCACCCCGGGGGGCTGATTGATACGCAGTATTTT
NA,TRBJ1-1,TRBV4-1,NA,CASSLGGGYNTEAFF,TGCGCCAGCAGCCTGGGGGGGGGTTATAACACTGAAGCTTTCTTT
NA,TRBJ2-1,TRBV27,NA,CASTRGDRDYNEQFF,TGTGCCAGCACTCGAGGGGACCGGGACTACAATGAGCAGTTCTTC
NA,TRBJ2-1,TRBV11-3,TRBD1,CASSPGLAGQDVHNEQFF,TGTGCCAGCAGCCCCGGACTGGCGGGACAGGATGTTCACAATGAGCAGTTCTTC
once,TRBJ2-1,TRBV14,NA,CASSQGKLSYNEQFF,TGTGCCAGCAGCCAGGGTAAATTGTCCTACAATGAGCAGTTCTTC
few,TRBJ1-2,TRBV5-6,NA,CASSEGRVDTF,TGTGCCAGCAGCGAAGGTCGGGTAGACACCTTC
NA,TRBJ2-5,TRBV9,NA,CASSTAETQYF,TGTGCCAGCAGCACAGCGGAGACCCAGTACTTC
once,TRBJ2-1,TRBV27,TRBD2,CASSGGTSGRAEQFF,TGTGCCAGCAGTGGGGGGACTAGCGGGAGGGCTGAGCAGTTCTTC
NA,TRBJ2-7,TRBV4-1,NA,CASSQDVGANQYF,TGCGCCAGCAGCCAAGATGTGGGAGCTAATCAGTACTTC
NA,TRBJ2-3,TRBV2,TRBD2,CASPPISGRVTDTQYF,TGTGCCAGCCCACCAATTAGCGGGAGGGTCACAGATACGCAGTATTTT
once,TRBJ2-1,TRBV7-9,NA,CASRSGPGEQFF,TGTGCCAGCAGGTCAGGGCCTGGGGAGCAGTTCTTC
NA,TRBJ2-7,TRBV6-6,TRBD2,CASSSALAGPLEQYF,TGTGCCAGCAGTTCCGCCTTAGCGGGACCTCTCGAGCAGTACTTC
NA,TRBJ2-1,TRBV6-5,NA,CASSYSGPYNEQFF,TGTGCCAGCAGTTACTCAGGCCCATACAATGAGCAGTTCTTC
NA,TRBJ1-1,TRBV5-6,NA,CASLVLMRGNTEAFF,TGTGCCAGCCTAGTACTTATGAGGGGAAACACTGAAGCTTTCTTT
NA,TRBJ2-7,TRBV11-2,NA,CASSHNGVTYEQYF,TGTGCCAGCAGCCACAACGGCGTTACCTACGAGCAGTACTTC
NA,TRBJ2-7,TRBV5-6,TRBD2,CASSLSLAGGPRYYEQYF,TGTGCCAGCAGCTTGAGTCTAGCGGGAGGGCCTCGCTATTACGAGCAGTACTTC
NA,TRBJ1-2,TRBV7-6,TRBD1,CASSDRQGTYGYTF,TGTGCCAGCAGCGATCGACAGGGCACCTATGGCTACACCTTC
NA,TRBJ2-5,TRBV2,TRBD1,CASRHRTGKQETQYF,TGTGCCAGCAGGCACCGGACAGGAAAACAAGAGACCCAGTACTTC
NA,TRBJ2-5,TRBV5-1,TRBD2,CASSPGLAGETQYF,TGCGCCAGCAGCCCCGGACTAGCGGGAGAGACCCAGTACTTC
NA,TRBJ2-7,TRBV27,TRBD1,CASSSAGQGFYEQYF,TGTGCCAGCAGTTCCGCCGGACAGGGTTTCTACGAGCAGTACTTC
NA,TRBJ1-5,TRBV29-1,NA,CSVESGVGQPQHF,TGCAGCGTTGAGTCAGGGGTAGGTCAGCCCCAGCATTTT
NA,TRBJ1-1,TRBV15,NA,CATSRGGPLEAFF,TGTGCCACCAGCAGGGGGGGGCCTCTTGAAGCTTTCTTT
NA,TRBJ1-1,TRBV11-3,TRBD1,CASSSSGTANTEAFF,TGTGCCAGCAGCTCCTCCGGGACAGCAAACACTGAAGCTTTCTTT
once,TRBJ2-7,TRBV19,TRBD1,CASSIGTGSYEQYF,TGTGCCAGTAGTATCGGGACAGGCTCCTACGAGCAGTACTTC
NA,TRBJ2-7,TRBV7-9,TRBD2,CASSSGLAGYEQYF,TGTGCCAGCAGCTCGGGACTAGCGGGCTACGAGCAGTACTTC
NA,TRBJ2-5,TRBV28,NA,CASKSPRTARGTQYF,TGTGCCAGCAAATCACCACGGACAGCCAGAGGGACCCAGTACTTC
few,TRBJ2-1,TRBV9,TRBD2,CASSGLAGGPLDEQFF,TGTGCCAGCAGCGGACTAGCGGGAGGGCCGCTCGATGAGCAGTTCTTC
NA,TRBJ1-1,TRBV28,NA,CASSRIGAIPEAFF,TGTGCCAGCAGTCGAATCGGGGCCATACCAGAAGCTTTCTTT
once,TRBJ2-1,TRBV5-4,NA,CATWTEDNNEQFF,TGTGCCACCTGGACAGAAGACAACAATGAGCAGTTCTTC
NA,TRBJ2-1,TRBV11-2,TRBD1,CASSLDLGQVYNEQFF,TGTGCCAGCAGCTTAGATCTCGGACAGGTGTACAATGAGCAGTTCTTC
NA,TRBJ1-4,TRBV6-5,TRBD1,CASSQGENNEKLFF,TGTGCCAGCAGCCAGGGGGAAAATAATGAAAAACTGTTTTTT
NA,TRBJ2-2,TRBV5-4,NA,CASSGLTGELFF,TGTGCCAGCTCCGGGTTAACCGGGGAGCTGTTTTTT
NA,TRBJ2-3,TRBV6-5,NA,CASSHSGPNTQYF,TGTGCCAGCAGCCATAGTGGCCCCAATACGCAGTATTTT
NA,TRBJ1-2,TRBV5-4,NA,CASSLVGAGYDYGYTF,TGTGCCAGCAGCTTGGTTGGGGCGGGTTATGACTATGGCTACACCTTC
few,TRBJ1-4,TRBV9,NA,CASSVAGSNEKLFF,TGTGCCAGCAGCGTAGCAGGGTCTAATGAAAAACTGTTTTTT
NA,TRBJ1-4,TRBV7-6,NA,CASSLNFNEKLFF,TGTGCCAGCAGCTTGAACTTTAATGAAAAACTGTTTTTT
once,TRBJ2-3,TRBV5-6,TRBD2,CASSLRSGRADTQYF,TGTGCCAGCAGCTTGCGGAGCGGGAGGGCTGATACGCAGTATTTT
NA,TRBJ2-7,TRBV7-9,NA,CASSAGLFTYEQYF,TGTGCCAGCAGCGCCGGATTATTTACCTACGAGCAGTACTTC
NA,TRBJ2-2,TRBV5-6,TRBD2,CASSLGLAGPNTGELFF,TGTGCCAGCAGCTTGGGGCTAGCGGGACCTAACACCGGGGAGCTGTTTTTT
NA,TRBJ2-7,TRBV27,NA,CASSLGARYEQYF,TGTGCCAGCAGTTTAGGGGCTCGCTACGAGCAGTACTTC
NA,TRBJ1-2,TRBV9,TRBD1,CASSAEGAYGYTF,TGTGCCAGCAGCGCCGAGGGGGCCTATGGCTACACCTTC
NA,TRBJ2-7,TRBV10-2,NA,CASRGLVEQYF,TGCGCCAGCAGGGGCTTGGTCGAGCAGTACTTC
NA,TRBJ2-1,TRBV9,TRBD2,CASSVALTSGRTNEQFF,TGTGCCAGCAGCGTAGCCTTAACTAGCGGGAGGACCAATGAGCAGTTCTTC
NA,TRBJ1-1,TRBV10-3,NA,CAISIQRDRPTEAFF,TGTGCCATCAGTATACAAAGAGACCGGCCGACTGAAGCTTTCTTT
NA,TRBJ2-1,TRBV29-1,NA,CSVIWNEQFF,TGCAGCGTTATCTGGAATGAGCAGTTCTTC
NA,TRBJ2-1,TRBV27,NA,CASSPSWGAISNEQFF,TGTGCCAGCAGCCCCTCCTGGGGGGCGATTAGCAATGAGCAGTTCTTC
NA,TRBJ2-5,TRBV7-9,NA,CASSYGSSGEAQYF,TGTGCCAGCAGCTACGGGTCCTCCGGGGAGGCCCAGTACTTC
NA,TRBJ1-1,TRBV27,TRBD1,CASSTRQGANTEAFF,TGTGCCAGCAGTACGAGACAGGGCGCGAACACTGAAGCTTTCTTT
NA,TRBJ2-3,TRBV5-5,NA,CASSPRASNGYISTDTQYF,TGTGCCAGCAGCCCTAGGGCCTCGAACGGATACATTAGCACAGATACGCAGTATTTT
NA,TRBJ2-5,TRBV28,NA,CASSFPTGSDSPTETQYF,TGTGCCAGCAGTTTCCCCACGGGATCTGATTCTCCGACGGAGACCCAGTACTTC